The clone carrying this T cell receptor beta chain has ten or more counts. Germline lookup yields CDR1 SGHRS and CDR2 YFSETQ. The CDR3 totals 15 residues. V was pared by 4 bases and J by 3 bases, with 11 bases between. TCRdb ran MiXCR on the 5' RACE reads and lists one entry per CDR3 protein. This table holds 77,000 or so distinct CDR3 sequences, roughly 10% found once. This entry belongs to a study of neurological immune-mediated disorders. The chain is built from TRBV5-1 and TRBJ2-6, with D possibly matching TRBD1 (5 bases). This TCR came from a man aged 50 or older in good health. Specimen: PBMCs. CDR3 DNA sequence: TGCGCCAGCAGCCCCGACAGTGGTGGGGCCAACGTCCTGACTTTC. The encoded protein is CASSPDSGGANVLTF.